These 2 T cell receptor beta chains originate from one sample sequenced in a study of vaccination effects on CD4 cells after COVID-19. No cognate antigen is known for these TCRs. TCRdb keeps only in-frame clones here, not all; method: immunoSEQ multiplex PCR. The data show 35,000 to 40,000 clones, approximately 82% seen once. In the ViraFEST assay, antigen-specific CD4+ clonotypes were identified by expansion after peptide-pool stimulation. The culture ran for 10 days, and then CD4+ T cells were isolated. All study participants received two doses of BNT162b2 or mRNA-1273 vaccine. Source: CD4+ T cells from PBMCs cultured with HCoV-NL63 spike peptides, taken after COVID-19 vaccination. Source of these receptors: a human donor who received a COVID-19 vaccine. Some clones in this sample may be carry-over from other donors' samples.

CDR3 sequence: CASSIVARTDTQYF. DNA for the CDR3: TGTGCCAGCAGCATTGTAGCCCGGACAGATACGCAGTATTTT. V and J are TRBV9 and TRBJ2-3; D unresolved. The germline V and J ends were trimmed by 4 bases and 3 bases, with 12 bases remaining between them. Germline CDR1 reads SGDLS; CDR2 reads YYNGEE. The CDR3 spans 14 residues.

This clone was counted a few times. The CDR3 spells CASSYWVLRLGGYTF. The CDR3 coding sequence is TGTGCCAGCAGTTACTGGGTCCTCCGCTTGGGCGGCTACACCTTC. This sequence joins TRBV6-7 and TRBJ1-2; no clear D. TRBV6-7 is assigned to the ORF class and has an uncertain function. The CDR3 totals 15 residues. V shed 1 base and J shed 8 bases, with 17 bases lying between them.